Below are 30 T cell receptor beta chains sequenced from a single sample in a study of blood T cell repertoires in COVID-19. This table comes from immunoSEQ multiplex PCR, and its TCRdb copy is limited to in-frame clones, with some not included. There are 90,000 to 140,000 clones in the sample; approximately 80% occur only once, and over 15% lies in the top ten. Sequencing was carried out using peripheral blood. The receptors derive from a woman aged 80 or older with acute or convalescent COVID-19.

The gene calls are TRBV5-1 and TRBJ2-2, with TRBD2 identical over 9 bases. The CDR3 runs to 16 residues. V dropped 2 bases and J dropped 4; count of bases not matched to a gene: 6. From germline, CDR1 is SGHRS and CDR2 YFSETQ. CDR3 residues: CASSLLAGVITGELFF. Here the CDR3 DNA reads TGCGCCAGCAGCTTATTAGCGGGGGTGATCACCGGGGAGCTGTTTTTT.

The chain links TRBV6-5 to TRBJ1-5; 7 bases are a match to TRBD1. From germline, CDR1 is MNHEY and CDR2 SVGAGI. The V segment lost 6 bases and the J segment 3 bases; nucleotides outside the gene matches: 8. The CDR3 covers 15 residues. The CDR3 protein is CASSTTGDPNQPQHF. The DNA of the CDR3 is TGTGCCAGCAGCACCACAGGGGACCCCAATCAGCCCCAGCATTTT.

The CDR3 DNA reads as TGCGCCAGCAGCCAAACCAGGGCAACTAATGAAAAACTGTTTTTT. It translates to CASSQTRATNEKLFF. The V gene is TRBV4-3, the J gene TRBJ1-4; a possible D gene is TRBD1 (5 bases). Trimming removed 2 bases from V and 0 bases from J, with 7 bases in between. CDR3 size: 15 residues. Looked up from germline, CDR1 is LGHNA and CDR2 is YSLEER.

V and J are TRBV14 and TRBJ2-7; 11 positions agree with TRBD2. This CDR3 has 16 residues. Germline CDR1 SGHDN, CDR2 FVKESK. The V segment lost 1 base and the J segment 7 bases; nucleotides outside the gene matches: 9. In DNA, the CDR3 is TGTGCCAGCAGCCAAGGCGGGACTAGCGGAGGTGAAGAGCAGTACTTC. This gives the protein CASSQGGTSGGEEQYF.

The chain combines TRBV2 with TRBJ2-7; possibly TRBD1 for D (5 bases). Germline assignment: CDR1 SNHLY and CDR2 FYNNEI. The CDR3 has 14 amino acids. Trimming took off 2 bases at V and 0 bases at J, with 8 bases between the two ends. The CDR3 region has the DNA TGTGCCAGCAGTGAAACAGGATTCTCCTACGAGCAGTACTTC. Its translation: CASSETGFSYEQYF.

The chain has TRBV5-6 and TRBJ2-2, with TRBD2 matching over 10 bases. The CDR3 totals 15 residues. V was clipped by 5 bases and J by 5 bases; unmatched bases: 6. From germline, CDR1 is SGHDT and CDR2 YYEEEE. The CDR3 coding sequence is TGTGCCAGCAGTTCCGGACTAGCGGAAACCGGGGAGCTGTTTTTT. Amino acid sequence: CASSSGLAETGELFF.

The V and J genes are TRBV21-1 and TRBJ2-5; the D segment call TRBD2 is taken from the table without a DNA check. TRBV21-1 is designated a pseudogene. The CDR3 totals 15 residues. Written as DNA, the CDR3 is TGTGCCAGCAGCAAATGGAGGGAGGGACCAGAGACCCAGTACTTC. Protein sequence: CASSKWREGPETQYF.

This chain connects TRBV5-1 to TRBJ1-2; 9 bases are shared with TRBD1. This CDR3 region has 17 residues. Germline loops: CDR1 SGHRS, CDR2 YFSETQ. With 4 bases clipped from V and 6 bases from J, the junction kept 16 bases outside the gene matches. CDR3 coding DNA: TGCGCCAGCAGCCCCAACAGGGGGCTATCCGTGCCGGATGGCTACACCTTC. Its translation is CASSPNRGLSVPDGYTF.

On this clone itself: The same CDR3 is also encoded by other DNA sequences in this sample. The CDR3 bases are TGTGCCAGCACAGGCAATGAGCAGTTCTTC. This codes for CASTGNEQFF. The chain recombines TRBV2 with TRBJ2-1; no definite D call. Trimming stripped 7 bases from V and 6 bases from J, with 4 bases between. This CDR3 region has 10 residues. The germline V gene has CDR1 SNHLY and CDR2 FYNNEI.

The rearrangement links TRBV28 to TRBJ1-1, with unresolved D. Trimming shortened V by 6 bases and J by 4 bases, and 15 bases separated the two germline ends. The CDR3 has 14 residues. The germline CDR1 and CDR2 sequences are MDHEN and SYDVKM. This chain's CDR3 is CASRTTGGSTEAFF. CDR3 coding DNA: TGTGCCAGCAGAACGACCGGCGGGAGCACTGAAGCTTTCTTT.

The J gene is TRBJ2-2, the V gene TRBV19, with D possibly matching TRBD2 (7 bases). Germline values: CDR1 LNHDA, CDR2 SQIVND (reference sequence). This CDR3 is built from 14 residues. V was pared by 5 bases and J by 6 bases, with 13 bases between. The CDR3: CASSPRGAPGELFF. CDR3 nucleotide sequence: TGTGCCAGTAGTCCTCGGGGGGCCCCCGGGGAGCTGTTTTTT. Together with reference TRBV19 and TRBJ2-2, the CDR3 gives the full variable domain: DGGITQSPKYLFRKEGQNVTLSCEQNLNHDAMYWYRQDPGQGLRLIYYSQIVNDFQKGDIAEGYSVSREKKESFPLTVTSAQKNPTAFYLCASSPRGAPGELFFGEGSRLTVL.

This clone came up a few times. The CDR3: CASSFREGQPQHF. The DNA of the CDR3 is TGTGCCAGTAGTTTCAGGGAGGGGCAGCCCCAGCATTTT. The rearrangement uses TRBV19 and TRBJ1-5; perhaps TRBD1 as D (5 bases). The CDR3 covers 13 residues. The germline V gene encodes CDR1 LNHDA and CDR2 SQIVND (reference sequence). Trimming left V 5 bases short and J 7 bases short, with 12 bases between.

The V and J genes are TRBV5-1 and TRBJ2-1; TRBD2 matches 7 bases. Germline CDR1 and CDR2: SGHRS and YFSETQ. The J segment lost 6 bases and the V segment lost 4 bases, leaving 7 bases of the junction unmatched. There are 14 residues in the CDR3. CDR3 coding DNA: TGCGCCAGCAGCATCCCGGTAGCGGGCAATGAGCAGTTCTTC. Translating it yields CASSIPVAGNEQFF.

This chain links TRBV7-2 with TRBJ1-5; 8 positions match TRBD1. CDR3 length equals 16 residues. J gave up 3 bases and V 5 bases, and 9 bases lay outside the gene matches. CDR1 and CDR2 from the germline V gene are SGHTA and FQGNSA. The CDR3 spells CASSIVTGATNQPQHF. The DNA of the CDR3 is TGTGCCAGCAGCATCGTGACAGGGGCTACCAATCAGCCCCAGCATTTT.

The chain employs TRBV2 and TRBJ1-1; D not resolved. Germline CDR1 is SNHLY and CDR2 is FYNNEI. This CDR3 is built from 15 residues. The V gene lost 6 bases and the J gene lost 6 bases, with 20 bases spanning the gap. CDR3: CASSLDTAQKAEAFF. CDR3 nucleotides: TGTGCCAGCAGCCTCGACACCGCGCAAAAGGCTGAAGCTTTCTTT.

The chain joins TRBV7-2 to TRBJ1-3, with 7 bases that match TRBD1. Germline V gene lookup returns CDR1 SGHTA and CDR2 FQGNSA. V shed 3 bases, J shed 4 bases, and the junction held 9 bases outside the gene matches. CDR3 length: 16 residues. The CDR3 loop is CASSLRGQGRGNTIYF. Here the CDR3 DNA reads TGTGCCAGCAGCTTGAGGGGGCAGGGGCGAGGAAACACCATATATTTT.

The V gene is TRBV20-1, the J gene TRBJ2-3; 11 nucleotides align to TRBD1. Germline CDR1 DFQATT, CDR2 SNEGSKA (reference sequence). The CDR3 loop spans 17 amino acids. The trim removed 3 bases at V and 6 bases at J, leaving 14 bases unmatched. This chain's CDR3 is CSASYMRTGGAVDTQYF. The CDR3 coding sequence is TGCAGTGCTAGTTACATGAGGACAGGGGGCGCGGTGGATACGCAGTATTTT.

V is TRBV5-4 and J is TRBJ1-6; D is unresolved. V shed 1 base and J shed 6 bases, with 5 bases lying between them. Germline V CDR1 and CDR2: SGHNT, YYREEE (reference sequence). The CDR3 contains 13 residues. The CDR3 DNA sequence: TGTGCCAGCAGCTTGTATTTTAATTCACCCCTCCACTTT. Translated, it gives CASSLYFNSPLHF.

This sequence joins TRBV28 and TRBJ1-5; D is undetermined. The CDR3 is made up of 15 amino acids. CDR1 is MDHEN and CDR2 is SYDVKM in the germline V gene. V lost 2 bases and J 0 bases, leaving 8 bases between the germline ends. The CDR3 region has the DNA TGTGCCAGCAGTTTAGACACGTATAGCAATCAGCCCCAGCATTTT. It encodes CASSLDTYSNQPQHF.

This chain joins TRBV19 and TRBJ1-6; possible D gene TRBD1, 6 bases. V lost 3 bases, J lost 10 bases, and 10 bases lay in between. The CDR3 runs 13 residues. Germline lookup yields CDR1 LNHDA and CDR2 SQIVND (reference sequence). The CDR3 reads CASSMYRESPLHF. CDR3 coding DNA: TGTGCCAGTAGTATGTACAGGGAATCACCCCTCCACTTT. Using reference TRBV19 and TRBJ1-6 for the parts outside the CDR3, the full variable domain is DGGITQSPKYLFRKEGQNVTLSCEQNLNHDAMYWYRQDPGQGLRLIYYSQIVNDFQKGDIAEGYSVSREKKESFPLTVTSAQKNPTAFYLCASSMYRESPLHFGNGTRLTVT.

The chain combines TRBV5-4 with TRBJ1-2; D remains ambiguous. V was cut by 0 bases and J by 2 bases, with 2 bases left in between. The CDR3 has 12 residues. CDR1 is SGHNT, CDR2 YYREEE, per germline (reference sequence). The CDR3: CASSLANYGYTF. In DNA, the CDR3 is TGTGCCAGCAGCTTGGCGAACTATGGCTACACCTTC.

This rearrangement joins TRBV28 to TRBJ1-1; D is undetermined. The CDR3 covers 14 residues. Trimming stripped 5 bases from V and 0 bases from J, with 10 bases between. Germline lookup yields CDR1 MDHEN and CDR2 SYDVKM. The chain's CDR3 is CASSLIAVNTEAFF. CDR3 nucleotide sequence: TGTGCCAGCAGTCTTATAGCCGTGAACACTGAAGCTTTCTTT.

The CDR3 spells CASSHLWAGAERETQYF. Written as DNA, the CDR3 is TGCGCCAGCAGCCATCTATGGGCAGGGGCGGAGAGAGAGACCCAGTACTTC. The chain links TRBV4-1 to TRBJ2-5, with D possibly matching TRBD1 (6 bases). Looked up from germline, CDR1 is MGHRA and CDR2 is YSYEKL. V shed 3 bases and J shed 4 bases, with 21 bases lying between them. CDR3 length: 17 amino acids.

The chain recombines TRBV5-1 with TRBJ2-1; tentatively, D is TRBD2 (5 bases). This CDR3 comprises 13 residues. Germline CDR1 reads SGHRS; CDR2 reads YFSETQ. V was trimmed by 0 bases and J by 7 bases, leaving 8 bases between them. The CDR3, as DNA: TGCGCCAGCAGCTTGGAGGACTTTAATGAGCAGTTCTTC. It specifies CASSLEDFNEQFF.

V gene TRBV7-9 combines with J gene TRBJ1-3; 8 nucleotides align to TRBD1. The CDR3 runs to 15 residues. Germline CDR1 is SEHNR and CDR2 is FQNEAQ (reference sequence). With 4 bases clipped from V and 4 bases from J, the junction kept 6 bases outside the gene matches. This CDR3 is CASSSWTGRGNTIYF. In DNA, the CDR3 is TGTGCCAGCAGCTCCTGGACAGGGCGAGGAAACACCATATATTTT.

The rearrangement links TRBV24-1 to TRBJ2-5, with TRBD1 identical over 8 bases. CDR3 length equals 16 residues. CDR1 KGHDR and CDR2 SFDVKD come from the germline V gene. With 6 bases clipped from V and 4 bases from J, the junction kept 12 bases outside the gene matches. This CDR3 is CATSTYQGAGGETQYF. The CDR3 nucleotides read TGTGCCACCAGTACTTATCAGGGGGCAGGAGGAGAGACCCAGTACTTC.

On this clone: Its ends do not fully match the called genes, so a read error is possible. The genes are TRBV24-1 and TRBJ2-6; maybe TRBD1 (6 bases). This CDR3 comprises 15 residues. Germline CDR1 and CDR2: KGHDR and SFDVKD. CDR3 sequence (DNA): TGTGCCATCAGTCTAACAGGGCCTGGGGCCAACGTCCTGACTTTC. This codes for CAISLTGPGANVLTF.

This clone was picked up one time. The J gene is TRBJ1-2, the V gene TRBV5-6; D call uncertain. There are 16 residues in the CDR3. Per germline, CDR1 SGHDT and CDR2 YYEEEE. Trimming took 4 bases from V and 7 from J, leaving 23 bases between them. CDR3: CASSLGDALEWRGYTF. The CDR3 DNA sequence: TGTGCCAGCAGCCTGGGTGACGCTTTGGAGTGGCGTGGCTACACCTTC.

This sequence joins TRBV6-5 and TRBJ2-7, with 9 bases that match TRBD1. This CDR3 spans 12 amino acids. Germline V lookup: CDR1 MNHEY, CDR2 SVGAGI. The ends lost 6 bases at V and 5 bases at J; junction bases unmatched: 2. The CDR3 DNA reads as TGTGCCAGCAGGAGGACAGGGGACGAGCAGTACTTC. Its translation: CASRRTGDEQYF.

This sequence joins TRBV12-3 or TRBV12-4 and TRBJ2-3; a possible D gene is TRBD2 (6 bases). Trimming stripped 7 bases from V and 9 bases from J, with 11 bases between. This CDR3 region has 11 residues. CDR3 nucleotide sequence: TGTGCCAGCACGCGGGGCGGAACGCAGTATTTT. This translates into CASTRGGTQYF.